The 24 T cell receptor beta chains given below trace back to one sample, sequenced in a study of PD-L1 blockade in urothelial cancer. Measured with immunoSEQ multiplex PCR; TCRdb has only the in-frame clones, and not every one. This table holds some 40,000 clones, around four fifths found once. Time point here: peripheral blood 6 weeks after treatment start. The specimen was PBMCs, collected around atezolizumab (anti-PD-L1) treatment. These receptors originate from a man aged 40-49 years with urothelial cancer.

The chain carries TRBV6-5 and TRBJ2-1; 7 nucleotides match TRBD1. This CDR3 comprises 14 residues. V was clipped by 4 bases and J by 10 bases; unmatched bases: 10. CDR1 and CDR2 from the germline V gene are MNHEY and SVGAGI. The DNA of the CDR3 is TGTGCCAGCAGTTCCCCCCGAAAGGGACAGGAGCAGTTCTTC. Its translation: CASSSPRKGQEQFF.

The CDR3 loop is CSVEGGANGYTF. The CDR3 nucleotides are TGCAGCGTTGAGGGGGGGGCTAATGGCTACACCTTC. V gene TRBV29-1 combines with J gene TRBJ1-2; the D gene is possibly TRBD1 (6 bases). Germline CDR1 SQVTM, CDR2 ANQGSEA. This CDR3 comprises 12 residues. With 3 bases removed from V and 6 bases from J, the gap between germline ends came to 11 bases.

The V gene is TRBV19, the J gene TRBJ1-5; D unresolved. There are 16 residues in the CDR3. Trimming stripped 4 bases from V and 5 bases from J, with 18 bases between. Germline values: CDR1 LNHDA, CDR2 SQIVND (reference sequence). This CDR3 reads CASSTFLTGNDQPQHF. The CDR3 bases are TGTGCCAGTAGTACCTTCTTGACGGGTAATGATCAGCCCCAGCATTTT.

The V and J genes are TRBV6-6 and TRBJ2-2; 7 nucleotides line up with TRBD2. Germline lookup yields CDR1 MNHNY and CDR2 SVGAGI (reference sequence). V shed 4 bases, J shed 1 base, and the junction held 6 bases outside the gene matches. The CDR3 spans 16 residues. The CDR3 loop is CASSSTKRGNTGELFF. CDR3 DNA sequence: TGTGCCAGCAGTTCCACTAAGCGGGGGAACACCGGGGAGCTGTTTTTT.

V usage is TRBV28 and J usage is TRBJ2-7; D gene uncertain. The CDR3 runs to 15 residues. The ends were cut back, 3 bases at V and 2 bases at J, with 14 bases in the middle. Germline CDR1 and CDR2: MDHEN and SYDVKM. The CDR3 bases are TGTGCCAGCAGTTTCCGGGTCCACCGGCCCTACGAGCAGTACTTC. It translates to CASSFRVHRPYEQYF.

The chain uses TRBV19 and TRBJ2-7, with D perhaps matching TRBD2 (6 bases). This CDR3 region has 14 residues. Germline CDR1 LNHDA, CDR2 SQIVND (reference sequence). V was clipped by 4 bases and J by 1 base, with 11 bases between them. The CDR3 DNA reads TGTGCCAGTAGTAGATTGGGGGGTTCCTACGAGCAGTACTTC. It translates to CASSRLGGSYEQYF. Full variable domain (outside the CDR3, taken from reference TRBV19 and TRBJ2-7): DGGITQSPKYLFRKEGQNVTLSCEQNLNHDAMYWYRQDPGQGLRLIYYSQIVNDFQKGDIAEGYSVSREKKESFPLTVTSAQKNPTAFYLCASSRLGGSYEQYFGPGTRLTVT.

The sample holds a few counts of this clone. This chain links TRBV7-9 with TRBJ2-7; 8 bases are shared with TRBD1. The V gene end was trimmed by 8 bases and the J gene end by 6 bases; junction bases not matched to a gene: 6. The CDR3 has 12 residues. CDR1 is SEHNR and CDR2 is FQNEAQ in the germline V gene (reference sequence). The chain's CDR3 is CASRRGRGEQYF. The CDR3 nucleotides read TGTGCCAGCCGCAGGGGGCGCGGCGAGCAGTACTTC.

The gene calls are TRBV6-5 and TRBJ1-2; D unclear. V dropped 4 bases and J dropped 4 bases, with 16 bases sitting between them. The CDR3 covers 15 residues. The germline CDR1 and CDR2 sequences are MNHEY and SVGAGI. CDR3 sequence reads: CASSSSGAPPYGYTF. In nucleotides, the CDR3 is TGTGCCAGCAGTTCCTCCGGAGCCCCTCCCTATGGCTACACCTTC.

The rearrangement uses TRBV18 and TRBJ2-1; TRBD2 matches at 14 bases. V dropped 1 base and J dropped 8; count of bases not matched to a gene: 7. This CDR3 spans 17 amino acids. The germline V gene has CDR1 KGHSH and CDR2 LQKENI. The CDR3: CASSPLGLAGVVDEQFF. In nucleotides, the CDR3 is TGTGCCAGCTCACCACTGGGACTAGCGGGAGTGGTAGATGAGCAGTTCTTC.

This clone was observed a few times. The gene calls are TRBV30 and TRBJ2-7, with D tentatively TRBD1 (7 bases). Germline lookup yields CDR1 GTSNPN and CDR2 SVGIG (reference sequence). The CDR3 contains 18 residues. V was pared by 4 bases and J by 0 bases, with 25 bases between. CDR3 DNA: TGTGCCTGGAATTCGGACAGGACTTTGGGGGGTCGCTCCTACGAGCAGTACTTC. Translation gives CAWNSDRTLGGRSYEQYF.

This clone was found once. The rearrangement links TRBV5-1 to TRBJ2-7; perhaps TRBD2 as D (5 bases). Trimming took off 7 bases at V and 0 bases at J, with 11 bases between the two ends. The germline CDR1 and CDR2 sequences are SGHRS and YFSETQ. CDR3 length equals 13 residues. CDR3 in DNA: TGCGCCAGCCGTCCGGGGAGCTCCTACGAGCAGTACTTC. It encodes CASRPGSSYEQYF.

CDR3 sequence (DNA): TGTGCCAGCAGCGTCCTAGCGGGCCAAAACAATGAGCAGTTCTTC. Residues: CASSVLAGQNNEQFF. This sequence joins TRBV7-3 and TRBJ2-1; the match to TRBD2 covers 8 bases. From germline, CDR1 is SGHTA and CDR2 FQGTGA. This CDR3 is 15 amino acids long. J gave up 5 bases and V 5 bases, and 8 bases lay outside the gene matches. Full variable domain (rest looked up from reference TRBV7-3 and TRBJ2-1): GAGVSQTPSNKVTEKGKYVELRCDPISGHTALYWYRQSLGQGPEFLIYFQGTGAADDSGLPNDRFFAVRPEGSVSTLKIQRTERGDSAVYLCASSVLAGQNNEQFFGPGTRLTVL.

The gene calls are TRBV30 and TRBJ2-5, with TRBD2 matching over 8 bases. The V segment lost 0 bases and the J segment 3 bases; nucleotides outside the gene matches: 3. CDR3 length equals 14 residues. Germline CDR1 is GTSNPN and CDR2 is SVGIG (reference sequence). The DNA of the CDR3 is TGTGCCTGGAGTGTAGAACTAGCGGAAGAGACCCAGTACTTC. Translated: CAWSVELAEETQYF.

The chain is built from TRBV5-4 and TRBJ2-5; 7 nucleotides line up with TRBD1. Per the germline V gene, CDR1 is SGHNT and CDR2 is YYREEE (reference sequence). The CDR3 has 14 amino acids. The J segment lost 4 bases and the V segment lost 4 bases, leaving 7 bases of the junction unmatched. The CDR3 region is CASSPQDRVETQYF. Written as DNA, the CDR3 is TGTGCCAGCAGCCCTCAAGACAGGGTAGAGACCCAGTACTTC.

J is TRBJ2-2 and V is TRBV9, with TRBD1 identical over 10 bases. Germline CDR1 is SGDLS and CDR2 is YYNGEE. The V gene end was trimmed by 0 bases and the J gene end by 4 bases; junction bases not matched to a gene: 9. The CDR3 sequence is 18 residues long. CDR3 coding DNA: TGTGCCAGCAGCGTAGGCGGACAGGGGGTAAGGTCCACCGGGGAGCTGTTTTTT. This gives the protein CASSVGGQGVRSTGELFF.

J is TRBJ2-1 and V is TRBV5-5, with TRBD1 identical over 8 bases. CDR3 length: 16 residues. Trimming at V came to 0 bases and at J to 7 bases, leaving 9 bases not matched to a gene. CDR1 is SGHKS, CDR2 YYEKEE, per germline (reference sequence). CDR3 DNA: TGTGCCAGCAGCTTGGTGGTACAGGGGGTGGGGAATGAGCAGTTCTTC. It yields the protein CASSLVVQGVGNEQFF.

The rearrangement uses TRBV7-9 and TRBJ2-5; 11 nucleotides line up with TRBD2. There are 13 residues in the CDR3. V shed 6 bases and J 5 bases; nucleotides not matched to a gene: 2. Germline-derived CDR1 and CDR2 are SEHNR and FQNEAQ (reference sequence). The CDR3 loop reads CASRRTSGETQYF. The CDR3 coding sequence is TGTGCCAGCAGGCGGACTAGCGGGGAGACCCAGTACTTC.

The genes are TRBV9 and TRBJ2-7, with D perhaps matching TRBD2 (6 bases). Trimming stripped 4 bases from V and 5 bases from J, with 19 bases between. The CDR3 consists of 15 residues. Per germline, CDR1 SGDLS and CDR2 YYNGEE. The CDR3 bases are TGTGCCAGCAGCCTCCAAGGTACTAGCAGGGACGAGCAGTACTTC. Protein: CASSLQGTSRDEQYF.

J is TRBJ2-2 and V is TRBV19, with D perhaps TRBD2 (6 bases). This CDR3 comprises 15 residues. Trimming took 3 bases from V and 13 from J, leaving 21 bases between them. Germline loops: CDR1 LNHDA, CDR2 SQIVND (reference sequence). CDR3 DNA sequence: TGTGCCAGTAGTATGGGTGGGACTGGTAGAGTGATGCTGTTTTTT. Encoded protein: CASSMGGTGRVMLFF.

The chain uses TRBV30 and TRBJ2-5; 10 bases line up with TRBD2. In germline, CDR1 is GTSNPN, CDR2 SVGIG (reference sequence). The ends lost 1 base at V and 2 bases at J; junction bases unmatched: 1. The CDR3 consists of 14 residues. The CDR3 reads CAWSGAGGQETQYF. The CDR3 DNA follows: TGTGCCTGGAGTGGAGCGGGGGGGCAAGAGACCCAGTACTTC.

The CDR3 DNA reads as TGTGCCAGCAACGGGAGAACCGGGGAGCTGTTTTTT. This translates into CASNGRTGELFF. The chain uses TRBV27 and TRBJ2-2; D possibly corresponds to TRBD2 (6 bases). The CDR3 is 12 amino acids. Germline loops: CDR1 MNHEY, CDR2 SMNVEV (reference sequence). The germline V and J ends were trimmed by 7 bases and 5 bases, with 8 bases remaining between them.

CDR3 amino acids: CATSGNRGRSGNTIYF. In DNA form, the CDR3 reads TGTGCCACCAGCGGAAACAGGGGGAGATCTGGAAACACCATATATTTT. This chain connects TRBV15 to TRBJ1-3, with TRBD1 matching over 8 bases. Germline V gene data show CDR1 as LNHNV and CDR2 as YYDKDF (reference sequence). The trim removed 5 bases at V and 1 base at J, leaving 7 bases unmatched. The CDR3 consists of 16 residues.

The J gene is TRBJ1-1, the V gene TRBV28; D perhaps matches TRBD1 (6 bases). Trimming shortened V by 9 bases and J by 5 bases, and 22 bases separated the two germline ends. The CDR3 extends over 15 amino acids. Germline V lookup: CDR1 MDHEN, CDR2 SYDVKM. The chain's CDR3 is CASRKAGGAGTEAFF. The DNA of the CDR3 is TGTGCCAGTCGGAAAGCGGGGGGCGCGGGAACTGAAGCTTTCTTT.

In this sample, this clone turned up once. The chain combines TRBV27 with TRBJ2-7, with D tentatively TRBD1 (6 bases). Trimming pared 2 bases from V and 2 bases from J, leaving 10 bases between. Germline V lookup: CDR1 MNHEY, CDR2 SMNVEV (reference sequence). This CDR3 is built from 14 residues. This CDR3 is CASSLIGQTYEQYF. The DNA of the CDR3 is TGTGCCAGCAGTTTAATAGGACAGACCTACGAGCAGTACTTC.